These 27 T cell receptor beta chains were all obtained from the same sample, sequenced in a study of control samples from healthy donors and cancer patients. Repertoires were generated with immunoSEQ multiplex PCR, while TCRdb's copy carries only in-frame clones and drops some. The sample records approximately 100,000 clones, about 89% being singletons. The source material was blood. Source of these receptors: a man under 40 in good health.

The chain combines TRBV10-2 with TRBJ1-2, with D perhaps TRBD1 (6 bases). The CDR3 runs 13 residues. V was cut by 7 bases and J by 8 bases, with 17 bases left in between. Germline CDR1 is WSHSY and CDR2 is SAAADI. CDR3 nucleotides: TGCGCCAGCACCCCTAAAGGGGGTGGGGGCTACACCTTC. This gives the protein CASTPKGGGGYTF.

The CDR3 spells CASSRDRRETQYF. The CDR3 DNA sequence: TGTGCCAGCAGTAGAGATAGGAGGGAGACCCAGTACTTC. The chain couples TRBV2 to TRBJ2-5; possibly TRBD2 for D (5 bases). Between the trimmed V and J ends, which lost 5 bases and 5 bases, there was a span of 12 bases. Germline CDR1 SNHLY, CDR2 FYNNEI. The CDR3 length is 13 residues.

The CDR3 is CASSSPGRQTFGYTF. CDR3 nucleotide sequence: TGTGCCAGCAGTTCTCCGGGACGCCAAACCTTTGGCTACACCTTC. The gene calls are TRBV28 and TRBJ1-2; D perhaps matches TRBD1 (5 bases). CDR1 is MDHEN, CDR2 SYDVKM, per germline. V lost 4 bases and J 7 bases, leaving 19 bases between the germline ends. The CDR3 has 15 residues.

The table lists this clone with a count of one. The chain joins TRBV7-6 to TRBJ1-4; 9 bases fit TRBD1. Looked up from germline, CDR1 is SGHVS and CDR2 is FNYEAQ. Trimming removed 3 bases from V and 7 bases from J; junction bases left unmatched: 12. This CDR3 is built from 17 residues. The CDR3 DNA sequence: TGTGCCAGCAGCTTCGTCGCTTCCGGGACAGGGTCTGAAAAACTGTTTTTT. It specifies CASSFVASGTGSEKLFF.

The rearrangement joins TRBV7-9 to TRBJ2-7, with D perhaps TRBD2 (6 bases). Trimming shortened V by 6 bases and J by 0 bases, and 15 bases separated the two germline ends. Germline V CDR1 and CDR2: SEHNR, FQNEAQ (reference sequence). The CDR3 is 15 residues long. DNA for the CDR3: TGTGCCAGCAGACCCCCAGGGACTTACTCCTACGAGCAGTACTTC. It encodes CASRPPGTYSYEQYF.

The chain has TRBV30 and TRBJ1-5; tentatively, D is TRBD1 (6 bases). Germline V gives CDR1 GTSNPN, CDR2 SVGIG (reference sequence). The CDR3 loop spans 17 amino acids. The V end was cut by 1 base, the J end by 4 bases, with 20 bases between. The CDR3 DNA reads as TGTGCCTGGAGTGCGGGACATGTGGGGCAGATTAATCAGCCCCAGCATTTT. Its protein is CAWSAGHVGQINQPQHF.

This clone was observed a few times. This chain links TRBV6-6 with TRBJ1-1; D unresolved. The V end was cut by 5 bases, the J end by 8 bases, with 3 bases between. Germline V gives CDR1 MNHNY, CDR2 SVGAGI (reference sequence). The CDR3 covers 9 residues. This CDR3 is CASSPEAFF. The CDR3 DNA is TGTGCCAGCAGTCCCGAAGCTTTCTTT.

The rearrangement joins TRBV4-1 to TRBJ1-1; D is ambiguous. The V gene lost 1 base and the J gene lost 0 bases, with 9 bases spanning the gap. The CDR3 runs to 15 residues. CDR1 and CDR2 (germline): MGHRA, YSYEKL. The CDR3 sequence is CASSQGVLMNTEAFF. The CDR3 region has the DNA TGCGCCAGCAGCCAAGGCGTTCTGATGAACACTGAAGCTTTCTTT.

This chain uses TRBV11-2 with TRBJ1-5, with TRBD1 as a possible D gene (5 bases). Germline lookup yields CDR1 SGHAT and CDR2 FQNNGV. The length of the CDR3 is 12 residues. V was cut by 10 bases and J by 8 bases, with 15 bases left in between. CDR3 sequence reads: CATREGDEPQHF. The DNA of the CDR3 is TGTGCCACCCGGGAAGGGGACGAGCCCCAGCATTTT.

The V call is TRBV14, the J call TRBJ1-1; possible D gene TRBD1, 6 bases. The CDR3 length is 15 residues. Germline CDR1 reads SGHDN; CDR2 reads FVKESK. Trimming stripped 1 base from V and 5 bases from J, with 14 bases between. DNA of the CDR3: TGTGCCAGCAGCCAAGTTGGGGGCGGGTGGACTGAAGCTTTCTTT. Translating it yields CASSQVGGGWTEAFF.

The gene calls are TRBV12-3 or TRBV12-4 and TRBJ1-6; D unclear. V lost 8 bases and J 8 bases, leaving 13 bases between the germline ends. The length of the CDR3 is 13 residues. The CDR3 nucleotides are TGTGCCAGCCGGTGGGTCCGCGATTCACCCCTCCACTTT. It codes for CASRWVRDSPLHF.

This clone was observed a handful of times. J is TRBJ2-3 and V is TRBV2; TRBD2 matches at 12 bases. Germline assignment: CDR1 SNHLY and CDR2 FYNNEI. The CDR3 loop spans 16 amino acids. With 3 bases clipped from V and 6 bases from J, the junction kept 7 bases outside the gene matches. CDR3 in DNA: TGTGCCAGCAGTGATCCGACTAGCGGGAGACCTGATACGCAGTATTTT. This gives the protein CASSDPTSGRPDTQYF. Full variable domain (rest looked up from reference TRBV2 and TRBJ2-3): EPEVTQTPSHQVTQMGQEVILRCVPISNHLYFYWYRQILGQKVEFLVSFYNNEISEKSEIFDDQFSVERPDGSNFTLKIRSTKLEDSAMYFCASSDPTSGRPDTQYFGPGTRLTVL.

CDR3 region: CASSLEGDRGYYGYTF. The CDR3 coding sequence is TGTGCCAGCAGCTTGGAAGGAGACAGGGGGTACTATGGCTACACCTTC. The chain couples TRBV5-4 to TRBJ1-2; 9 nucleotides line up with TRBD1. Per germline, CDR1 SGHNT and CDR2 YYREEE (reference sequence). V lost 0 bases to trimming and J lost 3 bases; unmatched junction nucleotides: 6. The CDR3 is 16 residues long. The whole variable domain, filled in from reference TRBV5-4 and TRBJ1-2, reads ETGVTQSPTHLIKTRGQQVTLRCSSQSGHNTVSWYQQALGQGPQFIFQYYREEENGRGNFPPRFSGLQFPNYSSELNVNALELDDSALYLCASSLEGDRGYYGYTFGSGTRLTVV.

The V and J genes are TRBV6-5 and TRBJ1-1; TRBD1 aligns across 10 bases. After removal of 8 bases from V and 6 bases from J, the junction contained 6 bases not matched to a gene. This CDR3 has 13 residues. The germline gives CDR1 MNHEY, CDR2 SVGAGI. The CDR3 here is CASRRDRGAEAFF. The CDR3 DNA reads TGTGCCAGCCGTCGGGACAGGGGCGCTGAAGCTTTCTTT.

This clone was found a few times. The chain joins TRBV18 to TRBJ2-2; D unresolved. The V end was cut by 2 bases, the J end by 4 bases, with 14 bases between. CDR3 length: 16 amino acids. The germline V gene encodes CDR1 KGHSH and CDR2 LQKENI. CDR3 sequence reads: CASSPTTGFGTGELFF. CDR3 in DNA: TGTGCCAGCTCACCAACGACGGGTTTCGGCACCGGGGAGCTGTTTTTT.

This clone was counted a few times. The CDR3 DNA is TGTGCCAGCAGCTTGACAGGGGATGCGCAGCCCCAGCATTTT. Protein: CASSLTGDAQPQHF. J is TRBJ1-5 and V is TRBV5-5; 7 nucleotides line up with TRBD1. CDR3 size: 14 residues. Germline CDR1 SGHKS, CDR2 YYEKEE (reference sequence). V was pared by 1 base and J by 7 bases, with 5 bases of the junction left unmatched.

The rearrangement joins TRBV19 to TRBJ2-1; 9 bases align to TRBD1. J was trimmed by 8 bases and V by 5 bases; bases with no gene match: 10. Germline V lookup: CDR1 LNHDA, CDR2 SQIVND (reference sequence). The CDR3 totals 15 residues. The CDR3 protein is CASSSQGQGSDEQFF. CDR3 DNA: TGTGCCAGTAGTTCCCAGGGACAGGGTAGCGATGAGCAGTTCTTC.

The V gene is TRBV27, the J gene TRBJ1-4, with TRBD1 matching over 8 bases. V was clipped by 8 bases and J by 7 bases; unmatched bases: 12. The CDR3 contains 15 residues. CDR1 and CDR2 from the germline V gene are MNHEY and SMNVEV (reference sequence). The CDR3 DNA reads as TGTGCCAGCGGCTCCCCGTTGGACAGGGTTGAAAAACTGTTTTTT. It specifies CASGSPLDRVEKLFF.

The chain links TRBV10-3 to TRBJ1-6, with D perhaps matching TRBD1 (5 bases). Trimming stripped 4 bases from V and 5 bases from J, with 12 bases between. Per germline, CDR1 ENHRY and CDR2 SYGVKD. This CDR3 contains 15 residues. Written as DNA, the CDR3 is TGTGCCATCAGTGGGGGGACGGCCAATAATTCACCCCTCCACTTT. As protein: CAISGGTANNSPLHF.

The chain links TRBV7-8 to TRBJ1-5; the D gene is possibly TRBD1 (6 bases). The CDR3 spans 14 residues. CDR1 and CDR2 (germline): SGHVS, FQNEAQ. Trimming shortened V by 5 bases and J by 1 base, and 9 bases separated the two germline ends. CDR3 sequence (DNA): TGTGCCAGCAGCGCCACAGGGAGCAATCAGCCCCAGCATTTT. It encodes CASSATGSNQPQHF.

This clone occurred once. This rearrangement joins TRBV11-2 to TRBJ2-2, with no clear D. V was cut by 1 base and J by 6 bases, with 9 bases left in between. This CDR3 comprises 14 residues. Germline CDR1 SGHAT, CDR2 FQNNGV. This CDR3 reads CASSLALRAGELFF. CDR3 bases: TGTGCCAGCAGCTTAGCGCTCCGGGCCGGGGAGCTGTTTTTT.

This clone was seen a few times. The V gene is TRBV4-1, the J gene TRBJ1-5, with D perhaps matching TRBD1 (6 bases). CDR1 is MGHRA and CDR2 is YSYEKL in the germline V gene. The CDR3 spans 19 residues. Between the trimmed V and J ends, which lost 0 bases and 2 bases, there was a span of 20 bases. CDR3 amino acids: CASSQDMWVAGAGNQPQHF. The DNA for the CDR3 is TGCGCCAGCAGCCAAGATATGTGGGTCGCGGGGGCGGGCAATCAGCCCCAGCATTTT.

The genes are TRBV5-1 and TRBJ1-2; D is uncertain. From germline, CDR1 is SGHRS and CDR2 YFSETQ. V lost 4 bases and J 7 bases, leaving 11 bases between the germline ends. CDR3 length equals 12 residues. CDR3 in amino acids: CASSPIVGGYTF. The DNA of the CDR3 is TGCGCCAGCAGCCCAATCGTTGGTGGCTACACCTTC.

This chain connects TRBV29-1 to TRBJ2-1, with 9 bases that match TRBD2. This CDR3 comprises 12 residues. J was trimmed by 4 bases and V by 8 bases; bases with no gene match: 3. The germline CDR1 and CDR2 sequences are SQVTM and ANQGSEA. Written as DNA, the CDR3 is TGCAGCCTTAGCGGGGGATACAATGAGCAGTTCTTC. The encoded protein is CSLSGGYNEQFF.

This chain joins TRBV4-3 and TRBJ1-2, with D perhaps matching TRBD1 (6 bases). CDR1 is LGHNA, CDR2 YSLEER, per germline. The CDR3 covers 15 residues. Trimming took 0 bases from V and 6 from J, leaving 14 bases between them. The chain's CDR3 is CASSQDPRGGDGYTF. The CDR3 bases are TGCGCCAGCAGCCAAGACCCAAGGGGGGGCGATGGCTACACCTTC.

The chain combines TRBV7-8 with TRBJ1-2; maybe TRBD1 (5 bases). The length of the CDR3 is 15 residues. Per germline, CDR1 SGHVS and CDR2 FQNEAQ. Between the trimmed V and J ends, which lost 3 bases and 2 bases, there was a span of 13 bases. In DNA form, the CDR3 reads TGTGCCAGCAGCTTCGACGGAGGGGAAAACTATGGCTACACCTTC. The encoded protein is CASSFDGGENYGYTF.

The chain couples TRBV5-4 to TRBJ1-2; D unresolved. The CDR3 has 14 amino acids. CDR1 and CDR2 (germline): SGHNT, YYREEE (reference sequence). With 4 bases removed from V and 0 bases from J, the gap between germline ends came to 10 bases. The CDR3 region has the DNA TGTGCCAGCAGCCGAGGTCGCACTAACTATGGCTACACCTTC. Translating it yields CASSRGRTNYGYTF.